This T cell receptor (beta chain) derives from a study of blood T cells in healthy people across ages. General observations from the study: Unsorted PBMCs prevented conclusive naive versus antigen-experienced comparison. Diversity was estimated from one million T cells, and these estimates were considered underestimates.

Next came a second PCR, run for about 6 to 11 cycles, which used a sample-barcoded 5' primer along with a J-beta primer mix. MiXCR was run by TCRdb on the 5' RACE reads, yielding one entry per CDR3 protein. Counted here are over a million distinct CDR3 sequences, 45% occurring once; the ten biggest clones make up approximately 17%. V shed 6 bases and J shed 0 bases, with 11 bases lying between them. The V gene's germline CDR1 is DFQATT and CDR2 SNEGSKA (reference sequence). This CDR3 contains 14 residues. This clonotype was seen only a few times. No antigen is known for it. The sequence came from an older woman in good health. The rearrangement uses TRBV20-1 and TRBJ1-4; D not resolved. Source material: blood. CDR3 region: CSARVPATNEKLFF. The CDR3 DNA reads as TGCAGTGCAAGGGTGCCTGCAACTAATGAAAAACTGTTTTTT.